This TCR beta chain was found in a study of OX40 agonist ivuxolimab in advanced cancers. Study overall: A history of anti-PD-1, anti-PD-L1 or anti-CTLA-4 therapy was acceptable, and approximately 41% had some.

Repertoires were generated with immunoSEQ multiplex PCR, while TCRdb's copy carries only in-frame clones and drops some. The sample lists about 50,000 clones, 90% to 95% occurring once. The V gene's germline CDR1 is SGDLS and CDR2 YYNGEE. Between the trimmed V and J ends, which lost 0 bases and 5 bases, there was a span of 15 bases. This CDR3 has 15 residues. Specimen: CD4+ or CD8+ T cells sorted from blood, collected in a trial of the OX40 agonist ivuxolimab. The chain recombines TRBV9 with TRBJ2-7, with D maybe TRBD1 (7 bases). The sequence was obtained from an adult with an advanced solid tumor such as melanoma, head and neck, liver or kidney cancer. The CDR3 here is CASSVEQGGIHEQYF. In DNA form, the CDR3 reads TGTGCCAGCAGCGTAGAGCAGGGGGGAATCCACGAGCAGTACTTC.